The entry below describes one T cell receptor beta chain. Its specificity is unknown. Sequencing was at survey level. Sequencing was performed with immunoSEQ multiplex PCR; in TCRdb, only in-frame clones are kept and a portion is missing. The table records about 64,000 clones, 80% to 90% of them present only once. Germline lookup yields CDR1 SNHLY and CDR2 FYNNEI. The CDR3 extends over 15 amino acids. Deletions cut 1 base from V and 1 base from J, with 10 bases between. No immunosuppressive drugs were given to ulcerative colitis patients before diagnostic colonoscopy. The sample is drawn from a study of pediatric ulcerative colitis. Regarding the study as a whole: A couple of patients had blood samples with substantially reduced template counts. Compared with controls, ulcerative colitis showed greater blood-rectum clone sharing.

What was sequenced was blood. The gene calls are TRBV2 and TRBJ2-5; no firm D call. This receptor was obtained from a boy aged 5-17 years with severe ulcerative colitis. CDR3 nucleotide sequence: TGTGCCAGCAGTGAAGTTCGGCTTGGCCAAGAGACCCAGTACTTC. This gives the protein CASSEVRLGQETQYF.